This T cell receptor beta chain was recovered during a study of cytomegalovirus exposure and HLA in healthy donors (dated by TCRdb to between 2016 and 2019). About the study as a whole: In an earlier analysis of 450 to 750 of the donors, about 260 Gb of sequence data and about 110 million unique TCR beta sequences from 150 million to 200 million T cells were reported. Around 320 gigabases of sequencing data and approximately 84 million unique TCR sequences were included in an early release covering several hundred HLA-typed donors. Among the roughly 400 genotyped donors, approximately 81% belonged to the genetic ancestry cluster associated with self-reported Caucasian donors. The study aimed to test whether signatures of past pathogen exposure could be identified by cataloging public T cell receptors. The study profiled the T cell repertoires of some 610 subjects by immunosequencing and related them to cytomegalovirus serostatus. A separate validation cohort of approximately 120 different subjects was used in addition to the 666-subject first cohort. The study combined high-throughput TCR immunosequencing, statistical association of individual TCRs with disease status, and machine learning to predict cytomegalovirus infection status. A later analysis re-analyzed previously published TCR beta repertoires from roughly 630 donors and added high-resolution HLA genotyping to study TCR occurrence patterns. In the later analysis, no new phenotypic data were used to find candidate immune exposures; instead, reliance was placed on TCR beta sequences and their occurrence across donors. To decide whether each TCR beta V gene segment behaved as functional or pseudogenic, an earlier analysis of approximately 600 of the donors relied on high-throughput TCR beta sequencing. Alongside the repertoire data, information on donor age, sex, ethnicity and CMV serostatus was compiled. In a later genetic analysis, genome-wide SNP genotypes for about 65% of the roughly 700 donors were used, and that subset was treated as a discovery cohort. Every discovery cohort repertoire had been produced on one sequencing platform. HLA typing included class I and class II loci at four-digit resolution. The number of typed donors differed by locus: roughly 620-640 for A, B, C, DRB1 and DQB1; some 500 for DQA1; approximately 600 for DPA1; and roughly 450 for DPB1. About five DR-DQ haplotypes were handled as single units for association and clustering, since linkage in the cohort was strong. Across some 400 genotyped donors of the cohort, an average of approximately 200,000 unique TCR beta nucleotide sequences per donor were sequenced, and around 19% of those sequences were non-productive.

CDR1 and CDR2, per the germline V gene, are SGHDT and YYEEEE. The CDR3 has 14 amino acids, counting the end cysteine and phenylalanine. CDR3 DNA only is kept here, 42 bases in frame from base 1. The junction carries 6 bases between V and J, which are trimmed by 0 bases and 5 bases respectively. The cohort comprised approximately 700 healthy bone marrow donors. At the time of sampling, all cohort members were nominally healthy, though unrecorded immune exposures were likely present. The donor tested CMV seropositive, placing the donor among the roughly 300 seropositive members of the cohort. A peripheral blood sample was provided by each donor, and peripheral blood mononuclear cells were used for TCR beta sequencing. The Qiagen DNeasy Blood Extraction Kit was used to extract genomic DNA from the blood cell samples. This clone was counted a few times. The target of this receptor is not known. Base-call qualities are not available, and no considerably larger clone is one nucleotide away. Other DNA sequences in the same sample also yield this CDR3.

What the authors observed across the whole study: V-gene and J-gene trimming of TCR beta chains was associated with a missense DCLRE1C variant in a later genetic analysis, and the association was replicated in an independent cohort. In vitro tests confirmed that three of the cytomegalovirus-associated TCR beta chains recognize cytomegalovirus antigens. Because counts were too low, roughly 18 rarely observed V segments, including chromosome 9 orphons, were left out of the earlier analysis of 587 of the donors. The sequencing pipeline was judged likely to have produced a cluster of highly shared sequence variants as a technical artifact. The authors suggested that the approach could potentially be generalized to other disease states and immunological phenotypes. In an earlier analysis of 587 of the donors, most TCR beta V segments appeared in productive rearrangements about 90% or about 30% of the time, broadly matching IMGT annotations. The cohort was sequenced for TCR beta chains only, and without alpha or paired-chain data the features that could be detected were limited. While some public TCRs were present in many individuals, most TCR sequences turned up only very rarely across donors. In a later analysis, most CMV-associated TCR beta chains were found to appear HLA-restricted, with HLA associations seemingly driven largely by CMV exposure. Correlated functional status among segregating V segments might be attributable to linkage disequilibrium, but an unknown experimental factor could not be ruled out. The classifier was reported to diagnose cytomegalovirus status with high specificity and sensitivity in both the original and validation cohorts. The 87-base-pair reads could not distinguish some IMGT-functional V segments, including TRBV6-2 and TRBV6-3, so those segments were excluded. When HLA alleles, especially DR and DQ, strongly co-occurred, TCR associations were difficult to assign to individual alleles. A further reported finding was that TCR beta sequences accurately predicted the HLA-A and HLA-B alleles for most subjects in the first cohort. Immune exposure information for the cohort was limited to CMV serostatus. A later analysis found that HLA-associated TCR beta chains were more clonally expanded and had lower generation probabilities than equally common non-associated chains. The study gave a list of 150 to 200 TCR beta chains associated with cytomegalovirus. Because some donors lacked HLA typing at each locus, the association tests relied only on the typed subset. In a later analysis, TCR association rates were found to vary across HLA loci, with the most associated TCRs seen for DRB1 alleles and the fewest for HLA-C alleles. In a later analysis, some 17,000 TCR beta sequences were associated with specific HLA alleles at a false discovery rate of 0.05. In a later analysis, several top co-occurrence clusters were reported to appear linked to parvovirus B19, influenza, CMV and Epstein-Barr virus. In a later genetic analysis, fewer N-insertions in productive TCRs were reported among donors in an Asian-associated ancestry cluster than the roughly 710-donor mean. Sequencing depth was assumed to be roughly uniform across donors in the presence/absence analyses, though that assumption may not hold.

Library construction relied on the immunoSEQ multiplex PCR assay. A mixture of 60 forward primers for TCR Vbeta segments and 13 reverse primers for TCR Jbeta segments was used in the multiplex PCR. The CDR3 region of rearranged TCR beta genes was amplified from genomic DNA by a multiplex PCR assay. The amplified TCR beta libraries were sequenced on the Illumina HiSeq System as 87-base-pair reads. Processing in the source paper ran as follows. Across the roughly 640 repertoires, a later analysis counted 80 million or so unique TCR beta chains, approximately 12 million of which were shared by at least two donors. Raw reads were error-corrected and collapsed into unique sequences by a nearest-neighbor algorithm in which closely related sequences were merged to remove PCR and sequencing errors. CDR3 sequences were aligned to IMGT reference sequences to assign V, D and J gene segments. For a sequence to be retained, a match of at least six nucleotides was required to both a V gene segment and a J gene segment. A rearrangement counted as productive if the CDR3 had no stop codons and remained in frame with V and J, and every other rearrangement counted as non-productive. Following IMGT convention, CDR3 was defined as the stretch from the second conserved V-encoded cysteine up to the conserved J-encoded phenylalanine. Sequences without an unambiguous match to a single V gene segment were excluded from the earlier analysis of about 600 of the donors. In an earlier analysis of some 590 of the donors, V segments were called functional above 56.7% productive rearrangements and were called segregating when the between-donor standard deviation exceeded 5%. A statistical classification framework was built for diagnosing cytomegalovirus status from the catalog of TCR beta chain sequences. In a later analysis, TCR nucleotide sequences were compared against IMGT/GENE-DB human TR gene sequences so that V and J genes could be assigned. In a later analysis, CDR3 sequences and most-parsimonious VDJ recombination scenarios were assigned using the TCRdist pipeline. In a later analysis, every TCR beta chain was defined by the combination of its CDR3 amino acid sequence and its V-gene family, and reads without a unique V-gene family were dropped. To address suspected cross-contamination and a sequencing artifact, a later analysis removed roughly 580 highly shared, low-generation-probability nucleotide sequences. In a later analysis, a clonal expansion index was calculated for each public chain from normalized within-repertoire ranks of inferred template counts. In a later analysis, generation probabilities were computed using a VDJ recombination model fitted to out-of-frame rearrangements, and the results were checked against IGoR. A later analysis scored TCR-TCR, TCR-HLA and TCR-CMV co-occurrence with hypergeometric tests, applying a repertoire-size bias correction to TCR pairs. To estimate false discovery rates, a later analysis permuted the HLA or CMV assignments 20 times. In a later analysis, co-occurring TCRs were grouped using DBSCAN, with TCRdist sequence similarity added in when clustering inside HLA-allele-positive subsets. For co-occurrence clustering, repertoires with fewer than 30,000 or more than 120,000 public chains were excluded, along with roughly 5 repertoires with anomalous nucleotide sharing. Drawn from immuneACCESS, this table holds only the in-frame rearrangements with V and J called that TCRdb kept. Clones are partly lost; checked studies trace under half to an unresolved V gene and leave the rest unexplained. The V and J calls and the clone size are those of that table, but D and trimming were determined from the DNA. Across this sample there are some 150,000 clones, with about three quarters seen only once. The ten largest clonotypes hold 1.8% of the sample.

This chain is built from TRBV5-6 and TRBJ1-6, with no confident D gene call. Sequenced material: PBMCs. This TCR was recovered from a female donor in good health and CMV-seropositive. The bases are TGTGCCAGCAGCTTGGGGCAGGATAATTCACCCCTCCACTTT. It translates to CASSLGQDNSPLHF. Beyond the CDR3, the reference TRBV5-6 and TRBJ1-6 genes provide the residues; the full variable domain reads: DAGVTQSPTHLIKTRGQQVTLRCSPKSGHDTVSWYQQALGQGPQFIFQYYEEEERQRGNFPDRFSGHQFPNYSSELNVNALLLGDSALYLCASSLGQDNSPLHFGNGTRLTVT.